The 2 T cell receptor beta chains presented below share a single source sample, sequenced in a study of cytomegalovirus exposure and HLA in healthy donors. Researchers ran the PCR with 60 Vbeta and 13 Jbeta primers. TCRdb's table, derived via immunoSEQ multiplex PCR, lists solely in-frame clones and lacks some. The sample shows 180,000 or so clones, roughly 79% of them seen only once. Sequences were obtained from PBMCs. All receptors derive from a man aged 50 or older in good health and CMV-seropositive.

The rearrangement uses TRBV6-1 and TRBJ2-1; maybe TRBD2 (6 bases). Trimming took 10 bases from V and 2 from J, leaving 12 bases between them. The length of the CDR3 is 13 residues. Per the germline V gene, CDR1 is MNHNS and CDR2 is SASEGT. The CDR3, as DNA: TGTGCCACCAGACTAGTCCCCTACAATGAGCAGTTCTTC. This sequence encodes CATRLVPYNEQFF.

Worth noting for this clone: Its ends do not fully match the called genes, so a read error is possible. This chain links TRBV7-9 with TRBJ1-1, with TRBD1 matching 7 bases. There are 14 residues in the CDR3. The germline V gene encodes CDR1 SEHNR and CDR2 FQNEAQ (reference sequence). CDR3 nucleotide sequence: TGTGTCAGCAGAACAGGGGATGGGTCGACTGAAGCTTTCTTT. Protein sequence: CVSRTGDGSTEAFF. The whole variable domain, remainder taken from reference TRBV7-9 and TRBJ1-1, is DTGVSQNPRHKITKRGQNVTFRCDPISEHNRLYWYRQTLGQGPEFLTYFQNEAQLEKSRLLSDRFSAERPKGSFSTLEIQRTEQGDSAMYLCVSRTGDGSTEAFFGQGTRLTVV.